These 26 T cell receptor beta chains were sequenced from one sample in a study of cytomegalovirus exposure and HLA in healthy donors. Primers: 60 Vbeta forward and 13 Jbeta reverse. Sequencing used immunoSEQ multiplex PCR; TCRdb keeps in-frame clones, though not all of them. The repertoire has 180,000 or so clones, over 75% of them found once; the top ten carry approximately 2%. The sample taken for sequencing was PBMCs. The receptors were sampled from a woman aged 25 to 39 in good health and CMV-seronegative.

The rearrangement uses TRBV5-4 and TRBJ1-3, with 7 bases fitting TRBD1. The CDR3 extends over 15 amino acids. CDR1 and CDR2 from the germline V gene are SGHNT and YYREEE (reference sequence). The V and J ends lost 4 bases and 3 bases, in that order; junction bases with no gene match: 7. The CDR3 DNA is TGTGCCAGCAGCGAGCGACAGGGAGGTGGAAACACCATATATTTT. It specifies CASSERQGGGNTIYF.

The chain combines TRBV2 with TRBJ1-2; weak D call: TRBD1 (5 bases). CDR1 is SNHLY, CDR2 FYNNEI, per germline. The CDR3 covers 14 residues. Trimming cost V 7 bases and J 4 bases, with 16 bases left between them. Here the CDR3 DNA reads TGTGCCAGCACCAGCCAGACAGCGCCCTATGGCTACACCTTC. Its protein product is CASTSQTAPYGYTF.

The chain recombines TRBV27 with TRBJ2-2, with 11 bases matching TRBD2. This CDR3 region has 16 residues. Germline CDR1 and CDR2: MNHEY and SMNVEV (reference sequence). With 5 bases clipped from V and 4 bases from J, the junction kept 6 bases outside the gene matches. CDR3 amino acids: CASSKLAGGPTGELFF. The CDR3 DNA follows: TGTGCCAGCAGTAAATTAGCGGGGGGGCCCACCGGGGAGCTGTTTTTT.

This clone has more than one count but fewer than ten. The chain links TRBV7-2 to TRBJ2-7, with D perhaps matching TRBD1 (6 bases). Between the trimmed V and J ends, which lost 4 bases and 7 bases, there was a span of 14 bases. The CDR3 extends over 13 amino acids. Germline CDR1 and CDR2: SGHTA and FQGNSA. The CDR3 DNA reads TGTGCCAGCAGCTGGGACAACCTTGGAGAGCAGTACTTC. It yields the protein CASSWDNLGEQYF.

The genes are TRBV5-1 and TRBJ1-1; D remains unclear. V lost 0 bases and J 2 bases, leaving 5 bases between the germline ends. The CDR3 has 13 residues. Germline V CDR1 and CDR2: SGHRS, YFSETQ. For the CDR3, the DNA is TGCGCCAGCAGCTTGGTTCTTAACACTGAAGCTTTCTTT. This translates into CASSLVLNTEAFF.

The V and J genes are TRBV6-4 and TRBJ2-3, with 10 bases fitting TRBD2. This CDR3 region has 15 residues. Germline trimming cut 3 bases from V and 1 base from J; bases unmatched to any gene: 1. Germline CDR1 MRHNA, CDR2 SNTAGT. The CDR3 DNA reads as TGTGCCAGCAGTGAGGGGACTAGCGGCACAGATACGCAGTATTTT. This gives the protein CASSEGTSGTDTQYF.

The chain combines TRBV18 with TRBJ2-7; the match to TRBD2 covers 12 bases. Germline CDR1 KGHSH, CDR2 LQKENI. The trim removed 6 bases at V and 2 bases at J, leaving 5 bases unmatched. This CDR3 spans 15 amino acids. Here the CDR3 reads CASSHASGGAYEQYF. In DNA, the CDR3 is TGTGCCAGCTCTCACGCTAGCGGGGGGGCCTACGAGCAGTACTTC.

The rearrangement links TRBV5-8 to TRBJ2-7; 9 positions agree with TRBD1. V was pared by 4 bases and J by 2 bases, with 4 bases of the junction left unmatched. Germline CDR1 SGHTS, CDR2 YDEGEE. CDR3 size: 14 residues. CDR3 sequence: CASSRTGVAYEQYF. CDR3 nucleotides: TGTGCCAGCAGCCGGACAGGGGTGGCCTACGAGCAGTACTTC. Variable domain in full (rest from reference TRBV5-8 and TRBJ2-7): EAGVTQSPTHLIKTRGQQATLRCSPISGHTSVYWYQQALGLGLQFLLWYDEGEERNRGNFPPRFSGRQFPNYSSELNVNALELEDSALYLCASSRTGVAYEQYFGPGTRLTVT.

This chain links TRBV11-2 with TRBJ1-6; 10 bases are shared with TRBD1. This CDR3 spans 15 amino acids. Unmatched junction bases numbered 4, after V lost 5 bases and J lost 6 bases. The V gene's germline CDR1 is SGHAT and CDR2 FQNNGV. CDR3 bases: TGTGCCAGCAGCAGGACAGGGGGTCCTAATTCACCCCTCCACTTT. Its translation: CASSRTGGPNSPLHF. The full variable domain, with the rest looked up from reference TRBV11-2 and TRBJ1-6, is EAGVAQSPRYKIIEKRQSVAFWCNPISGHATLYWYQQILGQGPKLLIQFQNNGVVDDSQLPKDRFSAERLKGVDSTLKIQPAKLEDSAVYLCASSRTGGPNSPLHFGNGTRLTVT.

The chain links TRBV7-3 to TRBJ2-1; TRBD2 matches at 10 bases. This CDR3 is 14 amino acids long. Trimming took 5 bases from V and 15 from J; bases not matched to a gene: 13. The V gene's germline CDR1 is SGHTA and CDR2 FQGTGA. CDR3 amino acids: CASSPPGERGGPFF. In nucleotides, the CDR3 is TGTGCCAGCAGCCCCCCTGGTGAGCGGGGGGGCCCGTTCTTC.

V gene TRBV6-6 combines with J gene TRBJ1-1; TRBD1 agrees at 11 bases. After removal of 5 bases from V and 11 bases from J, the junction contained 13 bases not matched to a gene. The germline V gene encodes CDR1 MNHNY and CDR2 SVGAGI (reference sequence). The CDR3 has 15 amino acids. The CDR3 coding sequence is TGTGCCAGCAGTATGGACAGGGGGCGCCTCCAAGGCGCTTTCTTT. Translation: CASSMDRGRLQGAFF.

The rearrangement uses TRBV10-2 and TRBJ2-5; D is uncertain. The CDR3 covers 11 residues. The V and J ends lost 6 bases and 3 bases respectively, with 5 bases between them. CDR1 and CDR2 (germline): WSHSY, SAAADI. The CDR3 spells CASSPEETQYF. For the CDR3, the DNA is TGCGCCAGCAGCCCTGAAGAGACCCAGTACTTC.

This clone is a singleton in its sample. The genes are TRBV28 and TRBJ1-2; TRBD1 matches at 10 bases. The V gene end was trimmed by 8 bases and the J gene end by 7 bases; junction bases not matched to a gene: 10. In germline, CDR1 is MDHEN, CDR2 SYDVKM. The CDR3 is 14 residues long. CDR3 nucleotides: TGTGCCAGCTACCTAAGACAGGGGGCGGGTGGCTACACCTTC. It yields the protein CASYLRQGAGGYTF.

The V and J genes are TRBV5-1 and TRBJ2-3; 12 bases line up with TRBD2. The germline V gene has CDR1 SGHRS and CDR2 YFSETQ. The CDR3 runs to 15 residues. V dropped 2 bases and J dropped 3; count of bases not matched to a gene: 1. The CDR3 loop is CASSFLAGGTDTQYF. CDR3 DNA sequence: TGCGCCAGCAGCTTCCTAGCGGGGGGGACAGATACGCAGTATTTT.

This clone has a single count. The chain employs TRBV4-2 and TRBJ2-7; 10 positions match TRBD1. Germline V gene data show CDR1 as LGHNA and CDR2 as YNFKEQ. Unmatched junction bases numbered 7, after V lost 5 bases and J lost 3 bases. The length of the CDR3 is 15 residues. The CDR3 sequence is CASSFLRTGGYEQYF. In DNA form, the CDR3 reads TGTGCCAGCAGCTTCCTACGGACAGGGGGCTACGAGCAGTACTTC.

This chain connects TRBV10-2 to TRBJ2-3; no reliable D call. V lost 6 bases to trimming and J lost 0 bases, with 19 bases between them. Germline CDR1 WSHSY, CDR2 SAAADI. The CDR3 totals 17 residues. CDR3: CASSAPESAVSTDTQYF. In DNA, the CDR3 is TGCGCCAGCAGCGCCCCGGAGAGCGCGGTTAGCACAGATACGCAGTATTTT.

The gene calls are TRBV30 and TRBJ1-1, with D uncertain. The CDR3 sequence is 13 residues long. CDR1 is GTSNPN, CDR2 SVGIG, per germline (reference sequence). V was shortened by 2 bases and J by 1 base, with 8 bases between the two germline ends. CDR3 in DNA: TGTGCCTGGAGTTCTGAGAGGAACACTGAAGCTTTCTTT. Encoded protein: CAWSSERNTEAFF.

CDR3 amino acids: CASRRPGQLNTIYF. The CDR3 nucleotides read TGTGCCAGTCGGAGACCGGGACAGCTAAACACCATATATTTT. The chain employs TRBV19 and TRBJ1-3; 7 nucleotides align to TRBD1. This CDR3 region has 14 residues. Unmatched junction bases numbered 10, after V lost 8 bases and J lost 6 bases. Germline V CDR1 and CDR2: LNHDA, SQIVND (reference sequence).

This clone has a single count. The V gene is TRBV2, the J gene TRBJ2-1; 11 bases fit TRBD2. The V and J ends lost 11 bases and 4 bases, in that order; junction bases with no gene match: 4. Per the germline V gene, CDR1 is SNHLY and CDR2 is FYNNEI. The CDR3 length is 13 residues. The CDR3 reads CAGGTSGYNEQFF. CDR3 sequence (DNA): TGTGCCGGTGGGACTAGCGGTTACAATGAGCAGTTCTTC.

Regarding this clone: In the same sample, other DNA sequences code for this CDR3. The genes are TRBV29-1 and TRBJ2-7; a possible D gene is TRBD2 (5 bases). V dropped 4 bases and J dropped 1 base, with 8 bases sitting between them. This CDR3 has 12 residues. Germline V gene lookup returns CDR1 SQVTM and CDR2 ANQGSEA. The CDR3 loop reads CSVGTGSYEQYF. The CDR3 DNA reads as TGCAGCGTTGGGACGGGATCCTACGAGCAGTACTTC.

V gene TRBV7-3 combines with J gene TRBJ2-7, with D maybe TRBD1 (6 bases). This CDR3 contains 15 residues. Germline CDR1 SGHTA, CDR2 FQGTGA. V was shortened by 5 bases and J by 5 bases, with 19 bases between the two germline ends. In nucleotides, the CDR3 is TGTGCCAGCAGCCCCCGTGGGGGCAGGCTGAACGAGCAGTACTTC. Translated: CASSPRGGRLNEQYF.

There are a few counts of this clone. The rearrangement uses TRBV6-4 and TRBJ1-4; a possible D gene is TRBD1 (6 bases). From germline, CDR1 is MRHNA and CDR2 SNTAGT. This CDR3 region has 16 residues. V lost 2 bases and J 3 bases, leaving 13 bases between the germline ends. CDR3 bases: TGTGCCAGCAGTGACACCATGACAGGTTCTAATGAAAAACTGTTTTTT. This sequence encodes CASSDTMTGSNEKLFF.

The chain employs TRBV7-7 and TRBJ1-3, with D unclear. The CDR3 has 13 amino acids. CDR1 and CDR2 (germline): SSHAT, FNYEAQ (reference sequence). Trimming took off 5 bases at V and 0 bases at J, with 5 bases between the two ends. Written as DNA, the CDR3 is TGTGCCAGCAGCCTGTACTCTGGAAACACCATATATTTT. It encodes CASSLYSGNTIYF.

The V and J genes are TRBV5-1 and TRBJ2-7; tentatively, D is TRBD1 (6 bases). This CDR3 has 14 amino acids. V lost 8 bases, J lost 3 bases, and 18 bases lay in between. The germline CDR1 and CDR2 sequences are SGHRS and YFSETQ. CDR3 region: CASGTEVQGYEQYF. The CDR3 DNA is TGCGCCAGTGGGACGGAAGTACAGGGCTACGAGCAGTACTTC.

This clone was seen only a few times. The rearrangement links TRBV6-6 to TRBJ1-5, with TRBD1 matching 10 bases. Germline loops: CDR1 MNHNY, CDR2 SVGAGI (reference sequence). V shed 5 bases, J shed 5 bases, and the junction held 6 bases outside the gene matches. The length of the CDR3 is 15 residues. The CDR3 DNA reads as TGTGCCAGCAGTCACGGGACAGGGGTACATCAGCCCCAGCATTTT. It is translated as CASSHGTGVHQPQHF.

This rearrangement joins TRBV9 to TRBJ1-6; D is ambiguous. The germline V gene has CDR1 SGDLS and CDR2 YYNGEE. The CDR3 is made up of 14 amino acids. Trimming removed 1 base from V and 5 bases from J, with 7 bases in between. The CDR3 protein is CASSVRQDNSPLHF. The CDR3 DNA is TGTGCCAGCAGCGTAAGGCAGGATAATTCACCCCTCCACTTT.